This T cell receptor (beta chain) originates from a study of blood T cell dynamics during melanoma immunotherapy. About the research overall: First-line therapy was either pembrolizumab or nivolumab with ipilimumab for metastatic melanoma.

Germline V lookup: CDR1 SGDLS, CDR2 YYNGEE. This CDR3 is built from 14 residues. The ends were cut back, 0 bases at V and 3 bases at J, with 9 bases in the middle. Study-level points and caveats: Unlike progressors, later disease-control patients had W3 repertoires gaining clonality or diversity.

Each bulk PBMC sample had around 380 ng DNA loaded. Clones were read by immunoSEQ multiplex PCR, and TCRdb kept only the in-frame ones, dropping some. In the table there are thousands of clones, roughly 85% of which are singletons. This clone was seen only once. What it binds is unknown. The time point was: week 3, after first cycle of checkpoint inhibitor. This TCR was sampled from a human donor with melanoma. The V call is TRBV9, the J call TRBJ1-1; D gene unclear. The specimen was blood, collected from a patient treated with checkpoint blockade. CDR3 region: CASSVGGRDTEAFF. The CDR3, as DNA: TGTGCCAGCAGCGTAGGAGGCAGAGACACTGAAGCTTTCTTT.